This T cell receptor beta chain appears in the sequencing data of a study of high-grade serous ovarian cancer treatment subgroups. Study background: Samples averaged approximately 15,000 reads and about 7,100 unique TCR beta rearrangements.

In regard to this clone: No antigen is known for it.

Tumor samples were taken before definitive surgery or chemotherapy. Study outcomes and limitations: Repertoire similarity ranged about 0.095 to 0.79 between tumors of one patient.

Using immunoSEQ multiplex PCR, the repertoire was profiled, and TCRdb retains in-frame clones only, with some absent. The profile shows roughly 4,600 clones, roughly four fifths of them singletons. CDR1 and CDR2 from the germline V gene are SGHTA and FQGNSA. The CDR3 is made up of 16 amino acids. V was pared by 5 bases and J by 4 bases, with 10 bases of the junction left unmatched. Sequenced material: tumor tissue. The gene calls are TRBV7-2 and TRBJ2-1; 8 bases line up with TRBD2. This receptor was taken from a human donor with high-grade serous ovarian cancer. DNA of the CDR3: TGTGCCAGCAGCCCACGCGGGGGGCGAGGGTACAATGAGCAGTTCTTC. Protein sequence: CASSPRGGRGYNEQFF. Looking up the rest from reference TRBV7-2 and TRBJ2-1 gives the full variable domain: GAGVSQSPSNKVTEKGKDVELRCDPISGHTALYWYRQSLGQGLEFLIYFQGNSAPDKSGLPSDRFSAERTGGSVSTLTIQRTQQEDSAVYLCASSPRGGRGYNEQFFGPGTRLTVL.